One sample yielded the 6 T cell receptor beta chains listed below, sequenced in a study of blood T cells in healthy people across ages. Combining a sample-barcoded 5' primer with a J-beta primer mix, a second PCR ran for about 7 to 11 cycles. MiXCR, applied by TCRdb to the 5' RACE reads, yields one record per CDR3 protein. This table has about 1.5 million distinct CDR3 sequences, approximately 43% appearing once. Sequencing was carried out using blood. The source is a woman between 18 and 29 years old in good health.

This clonotype was seen once. This sequence may be a read error, since a much larger clone differs from it by one base. The CDR3 DNA reads TGTGCCTGCAGTTTCCCGGGACTAGGTAGTGAGCAGTTCTTC. Translated, it gives CACSFPGLGSEQFF. The chain carries TRBV12-3 or TRBV12-4 and TRBJ2-1; the match to TRBD2 covers 8 bases. The CDR3 extends over 14 amino acids.

This chain joins TRBV2 and TRBJ2-1; 7 nucleotides line up with TRBD2. Trimming cost V 10 bases and J 6 bases; bases outside gene matches: 9. CDR3 length equals 13 residues. The germline V gene has CDR1 SNHLY and CDR2 FYNNEI. CDR3 amino acids: CATIAGNLNEQFF. Written as DNA, the CDR3 is TGTGCCACCATAGCGGGCAACCTCAATGAGCAGTTCTTC.

This clonotype was seen more than once but under ten times. The J gene is TRBJ2-7, the V gene TRBV9; D possibly corresponds to TRBD2 (5 bases). CDR1 SGDLS and CDR2 YYNGEE come from the germline V gene. CDR3 length: 13 residues. The V and J ends lost 0 bases and 6 bases respectively, with 10 bases between them. Written as DNA, the CDR3 is TGTGCCAGCAGCGTAGCTTCGGGGAGCGAGCAGTACTTC. Amino acids: CASSVASGSEQYF. Drawing the rest from reference TRBV9 and TRBJ2-7, the complete variable domain is DSGVTQTPKHLITATGQRVTLRCSPRSGDLSVYWYQQSLDQGLQFLIQYYNGEERAKGNILERFSAQQFPDLHSELNLSSLELGDSALYFCASSVASGSEQYFGPGTRLTVT.

This rearrangement joins TRBV9 to TRBJ2-1; D possibly corresponds to TRBD2 (7 bases). Trimming shortened V by 0 bases and J by 0 bases, and 16 bases separated the two germline ends. In germline, CDR1 is SGDLS, CDR2 YYNGEE. This CDR3 contains 18 residues. The CDR3 sequence is CASSVGKGGPRSYNEQFF. CDR3 in DNA: TGTGCCAGCAGCGTAGGGAAGGGGGGGCCACGCTCCTACAATGAGCAGTTCTTC.

This chain joins TRBV12-3 or TRBV12-4 and TRBJ2-3, with D unclear. V lost 2 bases and J 4 bases, leaving 19 bases between the germline ends. The CDR3 runs 17 residues. CDR3 sequence reads: CASSLTLPSYLADTQYF. The CDR3 bases are TGTGCCAGCAGTTTAACCCTTCCTTCTTACTTGGCAGATACGCAGTATTTT.

The chain is built from TRBV6-5 and TRBJ1-2, with D possibly TRBD1 on 5 matching bases. The CDR3 is 10 amino acids. V was cut by 10 bases and J by 6 bases, with 9 bases left in between. Germline loops: CDR1 MNHEY, CDR2 SVGAGI. The CDR3 region is CATREHGYTF. CDR3 sequence (DNA): TGTGCCACCAGGGAACATGGCTACACCTTC.